This T cell receptor beta chain was captured in a study of blood T cell repertoires in COVID-19. Overall study: Material from acute and convalescent COVID-19 was sourced from the United States, Italy and Spain. From T cells, B-cell-depleted T cells, or PBMCs came the material, which was cDNA or gDNA.

How the authors handled the data: Reference gene primer amplification yielded estimated nucleated cell counts. Produced via immunoSEQ multiplex PCR; TCRdb's table is partial and in-frame only. Clonal size and the V and J genes are those of that table, whereas D and trimming came from the DNA. The sample includes tens of thousands of clones, around nine tenths of them seen just once. The CDR3 consists of 14 residues. CDR1 and CDR2 (germline): LGHNA, YSLEER. V was trimmed by 0 bases and J by 6 bases, leaving 10 bases between them. The sequencing input was peripheral blood. The source of this sequence is a woman aged 80 or over with active or convalescent COVID-19. The chain links TRBV4-3 to TRBJ2-3; possible D gene TRBD2, 6 bases. Written as DNA, the CDR3 is TGCGCCAGCAGCCAAGATTGGGCGGGGGATACGCAGTATTTT. Translating it yields CASSQDWAGDTQYF.